This TCR beta chain was retrieved from a study of T-cell memory formation after mild COVID-19. On the study more broadly: TCR clusters were largely donor specific.

Using constant-segment primers, 5'RACE produced TCR alpha and TCR beta cDNA libraries carrying sample barcodes and UMIs. TCRdb independently ran MiXCR on the 5' RACE reads; one entry per CDR3 protein. The sample holds hundreds of thousands of distinct CDR3 sequences, around 27% seen once. Whole-study findings and limits: Day 15 to 85 contracting clones showed balanced CD4/CD8; later expanders leaned CD4+. Whether second-wave clones peaking at day 37 were SARS-CoV-2 specific went unconfirmed.

On this clonotype itself: The antigen is undetermined.

The V gene's germline CDR1 is SGHTA and CDR2 FQGNSA. The CDR3 has 17 amino acids. With 5 bases removed from V and 0 bases from J, the gap between germline ends came to 14 bases. V gene TRBV7-2 combines with J gene TRBJ2-6, with D unresolved. The sequence came from an adult woman who had mild COVID-19 (a few samples of this study predate the infection). Cell type and time point are not known. Source material: PBMCs or a T cell subset sorted from them (not recorded which). CDR3 region: CASSPRTSISGANVLTF. In DNA form, the CDR3 reads TGTGCCAGCAGCCCTCGGACCTCAATCTCTGGGGCCAACGTCCTGACTTTC.